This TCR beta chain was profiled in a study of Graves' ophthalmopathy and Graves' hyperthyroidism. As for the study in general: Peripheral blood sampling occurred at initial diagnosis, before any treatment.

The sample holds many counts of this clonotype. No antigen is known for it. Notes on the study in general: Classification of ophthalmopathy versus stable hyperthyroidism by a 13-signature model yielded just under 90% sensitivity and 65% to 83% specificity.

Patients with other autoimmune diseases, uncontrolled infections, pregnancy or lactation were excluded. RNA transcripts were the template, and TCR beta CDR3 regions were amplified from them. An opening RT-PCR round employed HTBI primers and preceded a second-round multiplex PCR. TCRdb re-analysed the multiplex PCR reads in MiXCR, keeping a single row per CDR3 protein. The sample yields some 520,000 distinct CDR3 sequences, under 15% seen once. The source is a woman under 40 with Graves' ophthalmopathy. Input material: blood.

The CDR3 coding sequence is TGTGCCAGTAGTGGGGCAGGTTCCAATCAGCCCCAGCATTTT. Protein: CASSGAGSNQPQHF. The V call is TRBV19, the J call TRBJ1-5, with D possibly matching TRBD1 (5 bases). Germline assignment: CDR1 LNHDA and CDR2 SQIVND (reference sequence). This CDR3 has 14 amino acids. The V and J ends lost 5 bases and 3 bases respectively, with 11 bases between them.